This T cell receptor (beta chain) was found in a study of siplizumab effects on memory and regulatory T cells. Study findings and constraints: Memory cells seemed less diverse than naive T cells, which also seemed major contributors to the alloresponse. Sequences that were alloreactive and traceable to unstimulated CD4+ memory cells were significantly reduced by siplizumab.

About this clone: Antigen unknown.

Sequencing was performed with immunoSEQ multiplex PCR; in TCRdb, only in-frame clones are kept and a portion is missing. The sample includes some 100,000 clones, more than 95% of them seen just once. The clonotype was recovered from a human donor in good health. What was sequenced was naive CD4+ T cells sorted from blood.

As DNA, the CDR3 is TGTGCCAGCACCCCTGTGGGGCGGGGGGGTTACAATGAGCAGTTCTTC. Translation: CASTPVGRGGYNEQFF. The chain has TRBV7-9 and TRBJ2-1, with TRBD2 identical over 9 bases. Germline trimming cut 7 bases from V and 4 bases from J; bases unmatched to any gene: 11. This CDR3 is built from 16 residues. Germline V lookup: CDR1 SEHNR, CDR2 FQNEAQ (reference sequence).